Here is one T cell receptor (beta chain) with its context. What it binds is unknown. These data come from a study of shared clonotypes between healthy human individuals. CDR3 length: 17 residues. Germline lookup yields CDR1 ENHRY and CDR2 SYGVKD. V trimming: 4 bases; J trimming: 5 bases; junction bases outside the gene matches: 8. General study points: Having only a few donors restricted how much genetic and exposure-history diversity was captured.

The donors were adults (healthy and HIV-negative) with no recent acute infections or vaccinations. All the donors were Caucasian adults who lived in Nashville, Tennessee. The table came from immunoSEQ multiplex PCR; TCRdb's copy has only in-frame clones and leaves some out. This sample carries roughly 2.6 million clones, approximately 92% of them seen once, and the ten largest clones take around 0.15%. This chain joins TRBV10-3 and TRBJ2-1, with TRBD2 identical over 13 bases. The specimen sequenced was naive CD4+ T cells sorted from blood. Subset: CD45RA+ positively selected. The TCR was taken from a man younger than 35 in good health. Here the CDR3 DNA reads TGTGCCATCAGTGCCACTAGCGGGGGGGGACGAGACAATGAGCAGTTCTTC. Amino acid sequence: CAISATSGGGRDNEQFF.